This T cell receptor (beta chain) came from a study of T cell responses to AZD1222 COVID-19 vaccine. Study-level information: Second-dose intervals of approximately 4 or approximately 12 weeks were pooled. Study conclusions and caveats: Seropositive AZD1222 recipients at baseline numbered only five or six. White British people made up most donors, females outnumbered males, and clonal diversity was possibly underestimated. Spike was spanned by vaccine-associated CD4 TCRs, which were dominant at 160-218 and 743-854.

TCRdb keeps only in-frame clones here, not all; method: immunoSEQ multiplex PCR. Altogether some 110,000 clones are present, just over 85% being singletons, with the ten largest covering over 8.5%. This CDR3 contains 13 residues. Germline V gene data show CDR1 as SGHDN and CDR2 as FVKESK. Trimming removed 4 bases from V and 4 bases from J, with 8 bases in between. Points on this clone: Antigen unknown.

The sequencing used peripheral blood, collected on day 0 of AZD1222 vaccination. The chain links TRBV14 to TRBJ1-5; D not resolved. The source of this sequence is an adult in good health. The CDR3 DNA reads TGTGCCAGCAGCCGCGAGGGAAATCAGCCCCAGCATTTT. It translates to CASSREGNQPQHF. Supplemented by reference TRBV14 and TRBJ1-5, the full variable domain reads EAGVTQFPSHSVIEKGQTVTLRCDPISGHDNLYWYRRVMGKEIKFLLHFVKESKQDESGMPNNRFLAERTGGTYSTLKVQPAELEDSGVYFCASSREGNQPQHFGDGTRLSIL.